This TCR beta chain originates from a study of OX40 agonist ivuxolimab in advanced cancers. The V gene's germline CDR1 is MNHEY and CDR2 SVGAGI. The CDR3 spans 15 residues. V dropped 8 bases and J dropped 2; count of bases not matched to a gene: 7. Sequenced by immunoSEQ multiplex PCR; TCRdb stores in-frame clones only, minus some. The repertoire consists of about 24,000 clones, with over 80% occurring once and the leading ten covering 15% to 20%. The origin of this receptor is an adult with an advanced solid tumor such as melanoma, head and neck, liver or kidney cancer. V gene TRBV6-5 combines with J gene TRBJ2-7; 12 bases map to TRBD2. The source material was CD4+ or CD8+ T cells sorted from blood, sampled in a trial of the OX40 agonist ivuxolimab. The CDR3 loop is CASGGTSGYTYEQYF. The DNA for the CDR3 is TGTGCCAGCGGGGGGACTAGCGGGTATACCTACGAGCAGTACTTC.